The 20 T cell receptor beta chains in this list originate from one sample, sequenced in a study of response to subunit inactivated influenza vaccine. Each CDR3 protein is one row after TCRdb ran MiXCR on the RT-PCR reads. Found here are more than 550,000 distinct CDR3 sequences, around 11% of them singletons; the top ten hold about 9.4%. Sequenced material: PBMCs from blood, taken on the day of vaccination. These receptors were obtained from a man aged 50-60 years who received an inactivated influenza vaccine.

Only a few counts were recorded for this clonotype. The CDR3 DNA is TGCAGTGCTAGAGTGGACCTTAGGGGACTTTCCTACGAGCAGTACTTC. It yields the protein CSARVDLRGLSYEQYF. The rearrangement joins TRBV20-1 to TRBJ2-7; D is perhaps TRBD2 (6 bases). Germline CDR1 and CDR2: DFQATT and SNEGSKA (reference sequence). V was clipped by 1 base and J by 1 base, with 17 bases between them. The CDR3 spans 16 residues.

A few counts support this clonotype. The chain links TRBV2 to TRBJ1-2; 7 nucleotides align to TRBD1. This CDR3 has 15 amino acids. Per the germline V gene, CDR1 is SNHLY and CDR2 is FYNNEI. V trimming: 1 base; J trimming: 5 bases; junction bases outside the gene matches: 7. The CDR3 reads CASSEGTGDRYGYTF. The DNA of the CDR3 is TGTGCCAGCAGTGAAGGGACAGGAGATAGGTATGGCTACACCTTC.

This clonotype was recorded many times. The chain combines TRBV11-2 with TRBJ2-3, with a weak D call TRBD1 (6 bases). Trimming stripped 0 bases from V and 4 bases from J, with 8 bases between. CDR3 size: 14 residues. CDR1 and CDR2 from the germline V gene are SGHAT and FQNNGV. CDR3 nucleotides: TGTGCCAGCAGCTTAGATTCAGGGGCAGATACGCAGTATTTT. Translated: CASSLDSGADTQYF.

This clonotype was seen only a few times. The CDR3 DNA reads as TGTGCCAGCAGCCAGACCGACATACTCAATCAGCCCCAGCATTTT. The encoded protein is CASSQTDILNQPQHF. The chain links TRBV12-3 or TRBV12-4 to TRBJ1-5; D gene ambiguous. Trimming took 6 bases from V and 3 from J, leaving 15 bases between them. The CDR3 contains 15 residues.

This clonotype was observed at least ten times. The chain links TRBV10-1 to TRBJ2-2; 10 bases match TRBD2. Germline assignment: CDR1 WNHNN and CDR2 SYGVQD (reference sequence). This CDR3 comprises 15 residues. Trimming cost V 6 bases and J 2 bases; bases outside gene matches: 3. CDR3: CASRRTSGNTGELFF. CDR3 DNA sequence: TGCGCCAGCAGAAGGACTAGCGGTAACACCGGGGAGCTGTTTTTT.

The chain recombines TRBV18 with TRBJ2-3; TRBD1 is a possible D gene (5 bases). The CDR3 loop spans 13 amino acids. Germline V gene lookup returns CDR1 KGHSH and CDR2 LQKENI. V was cut by 8 bases and J by 3 bases, with 12 bases left in between. The CDR3 is CASQGKGTDTQYF. CDR3 DNA: TGTGCCAGCCAAGGAAAGGGGACAGATACGCAGTATTTT.

A few counts support this clonotype. The chain couples TRBV11-1 to TRBJ2-1, with 9 bases identical to TRBD2. From germline, CDR1 is SGHAT and CDR2 FQDESV (reference sequence). The trim removed 1 base at V and 4 bases at J, leaving 11 bases unmatched. There are 18 residues in the CDR3. The CDR3, as DNA: TGTGCCAGCAGCTTAGTTAGGCTAGCGGGGAGGTTTTACAATGAGCAGTTCTTC. Translation gives CASSLVRLAGRFYNEQFF.

This clonotype was observed a single time. This chain links TRBV4-2 with TRBJ2-1; 10 bases line up with TRBD2. There are 16 residues in the CDR3. Germline values: CDR1 LGHNA, CDR2 YNFKEQ. V was clipped by 3 bases and J by 4 bases; unmatched bases: 6. For the CDR3, the DNA is TGTGCCAGCAGCCATACCGAGCGGGGGGGATACAATGAGCAGTTCTTC. As protein: CASSHTERGGYNEQFF.

This clonotype was counted at least ten times. The junction and the germline gene differ at one end; a read error may be behind it. The chain has TRBV5-1 and TRBJ2-3, with unresolved D. CDR1 is SGHRS and CDR2 is YFSETQ in the germline V gene. The CDR3 is 15 residues long. CDR3 sequence (DNA): TGTGCCAGCAGCTTAGAAGGGTCTAGCACAGATACGCAGTATTTT. As protein: CASSLEGSSTDTQYF.

The chain combines TRBV20-1 with TRBJ2-5; 10 nucleotides match TRBD2. CDR3 length: 16 residues. Trimming took 4 bases from V and 2 from J; bases not matched to a gene: 10. Germline assignment: CDR1 DFQATT and CDR2 SNEGSKA (reference sequence). In DNA form, the CDR3 reads TGCAGTGCTAATCCCATTCTAGCGGGGGCACAAGAGACCCAGTACTTC. It yields the protein CSANPILAGAQETQYF.

The table lists this clonotype with many counts. The chain recombines TRBV5-1 with TRBJ1-2, with unresolved D. CDR3 length equals 13 residues. CDR1 SGHRS and CDR2 YFSETQ come from the germline V gene. Trimming cost V 5 bases and J 3 bases, with 11 bases left between them. CDR3 in amino acids: CASRIEGYYGYTF. CDR3 coding DNA: TGCGCCAGCAGAATCGAGGGATACTATGGCTACACCTTC.

The chain uses TRBV14 and TRBJ1-5; D remains unclear. Germline lookup yields CDR1 SGHDN and CDR2 FVKESK. The CDR3 totals 14 residues. V lost 6 bases, J lost 9 bases, and 18 bases lay in between. Here the CDR3 reads CASSATQRWRPQHF. In nucleotides, the CDR3 is TGTGCCAGCAGTGCTACGCAGCGGTGGCGGCCCCAGCATTTT.

The chain recombines TRBV4-3 with TRBJ1-1; D gene unclear. The V gene lost 0 bases and the J gene lost 1 base, with 9 bases spanning the gap. There are 15 residues in the CDR3. From germline, CDR1 is LGHNA and CDR2 YSLEER. CDR3 region: CASSQEVTGNTEAFF. Here the CDR3 DNA reads TGCGCCAGCAGCCAAGAGGTAACCGGGAACACTGAAGCTTTCTTT.

This clonotype was found a few times. This chain links TRBV18 with TRBJ2-2; D ambiguous. The CDR3 spans 17 residues. Between the trimmed V and J ends, which lost 3 bases and 1 base, there was a span of 15 bases. Germline V gene lookup returns CDR1 KGHSH and CDR2 LQKENI. CDR3 amino acids: CASSPTIHDRNTGELFF. CDR3 sequence (DNA): TGTGCCAGCTCACCCACGATACACGACCGGAACACCGGGGAGCTGTTTTTT.

This clonotype occurred a few times. The chain joins TRBV2 to TRBJ2-1, with a weak D call TRBD1 (6 bases). V was shortened by 4 bases and J by 4 bases, with 14 bases between the two germline ends. The germline V gene encodes CDR1 SNHLY and CDR2 FYNNEI. The CDR3 is 15 residues long. CDR3 DNA sequence: TGTGCCAGCAGTGGGGAACAAGGGGGATACAATGAGCAGTTCTTC. This gives the protein CASSGEQGGYNEQFF. The whole variable domain, filled in from reference TRBV2 and TRBJ2-1, reads EPEVTQTPSHQVTQMGQEVILRCVPISNHLYFYWYRQILGQKVEFLVSFYNNEISEKSEIFDDQFSVERPDGSNFTLKIRSTKLEDSAMYFCASSGEQGGYNEQFFGPGTRLTVL.

This clonotype has ten or more counts. V gene TRBV20-1 combines with J gene TRBJ2-7; 8 bases align to TRBD1. V dropped 6 bases and J dropped 2; count of bases not matched to a gene: 9. The CDR3 runs to 14 residues. Looked up from germline, CDR1 is DFQATT and CDR2 is SNEGSKA (reference sequence). The CDR3 coding sequence is TGCAGTGCCTCTCTCCGGGACAGGACCTACGAGCAGTACTTC. Protein sequence: CSASLRDRTYEQYF.

This chain uses TRBV6-5 with TRBJ1-2; tentatively, D is TRBD1 (6 bases). CDR1 is MNHEY, CDR2 SVGAGI, per germline. The ends were cut back, 2 bases at V and 8 bases at J, with 12 bases in the middle. This CDR3 is built from 13 residues. CDR3 region: CASSYGAGEGYTF. CDR3 sequence (DNA): TGTGCCAGCAGTTACGGGGCAGGGGAAGGCTACACCTTC.

This clonotype was seen only a few times. The chain links TRBV9 to TRBJ2-1; the D gene is possibly TRBD2 (6 bases). The CDR3 is 15 amino acids. With 1 base removed from V and 5 bases from J, the gap between germline ends came to 13 bases. CDR1 SGDLS and CDR2 YYNGEE come from the germline V gene. The CDR3, as DNA: TGTGCCAGCAGCGTAAATCAGCGGGTGAACAATGAGCAGTTCTTC. Translating gives CASSVNQRVNNEQFF. Looking up the rest from reference TRBV9 and TRBJ2-1 gives the full variable domain: DSGVTQTPKHLITATGQRVTLRCSPRSGDLSVYWYQQSLDQGLQFLIQYYNGEERAKGNILERFSAQQFPDLHSELNLSSLELGDSALYFCASSVNQRVNNEQFFGPGTRLTVL.

The chain links TRBV7-8 to TRBJ2-2, with D uncertain. The CDR3 consists of 14 residues. In germline, CDR1 is SGHVS, CDR2 FQNEAQ. The V end was cut by 4 bases, the J end by 6 bases, with 12 bases between. CDR3 in DNA: TGTGCCAGCAGCTCCCTTAGCCGGGCCGGGGAGCTGTTTTTT. Translating it yields CASSSLSRAGELFF.

This clonotype has a handful of counts. The rearrangement uses TRBV10-3 and TRBJ2-1; 11 bases map to TRBD2. Losses at the gene ends were 5 bases for V and 2 bases for J; bases not matched to a gene: 2. The CDR3 length is 15 residues. In germline, CDR1 is ENHRY, CDR2 SYGVKD. CDR3 DNA: TGTGCCATCAGTATAGCGGGAGGGCCCTACAATGAGCAGTTCTTC. The encoded protein is CAISIAGGPYNEQFF.